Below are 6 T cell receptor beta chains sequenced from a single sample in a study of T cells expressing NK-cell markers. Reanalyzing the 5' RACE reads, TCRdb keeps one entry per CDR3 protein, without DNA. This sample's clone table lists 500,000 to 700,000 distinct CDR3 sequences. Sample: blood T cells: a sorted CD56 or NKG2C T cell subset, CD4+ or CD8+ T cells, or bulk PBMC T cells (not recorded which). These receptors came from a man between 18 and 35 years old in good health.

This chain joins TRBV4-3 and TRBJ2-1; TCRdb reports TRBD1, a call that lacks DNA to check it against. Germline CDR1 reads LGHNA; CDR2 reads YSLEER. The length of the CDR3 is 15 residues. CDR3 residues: CASSQDRGRGDEQFF.

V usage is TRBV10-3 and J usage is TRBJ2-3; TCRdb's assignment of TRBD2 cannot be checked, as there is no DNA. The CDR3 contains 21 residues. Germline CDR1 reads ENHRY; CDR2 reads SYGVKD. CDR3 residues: CAISDPRKLGRDPPSTDTQYF.

CDR3 sequence: CASSLGSGRVVTDTQYF. The J gene is TRBJ2-3, the V gene TRBV11-3; TCRdb returns TRBD2, unconfirmable since there is no DNA. The length of the CDR3 is 17 residues. Germline V CDR1 and CDR2: SGHNT, YENEEA.

The CDR3 sequence: CSDLRSGNYNEQFF. The V call is TRBV29-1, the J call TRBJ2-1; TCRdb indicates TRBD2, and absent DNA this call remains unverified. CDR1 SQVTM and CDR2 ANQGSEA come from the germline V gene. CDR3 length: 14 residues.

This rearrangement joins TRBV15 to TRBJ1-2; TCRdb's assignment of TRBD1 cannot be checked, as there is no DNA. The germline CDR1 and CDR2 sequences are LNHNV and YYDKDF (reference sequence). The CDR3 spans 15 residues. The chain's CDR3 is CATSLRTGGGGGYTF. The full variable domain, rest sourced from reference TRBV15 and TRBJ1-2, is DAMVIQNPRYQVTQFGKPVTLSCSQTLNHNVMYWYQQKSSQAPKLLFHYYDKDFNNEADTPDNFQSRRPNTSFCFLDIRSPGLGDTAMYLCATSLRTGGGGGYTFGSGTRLTVV.

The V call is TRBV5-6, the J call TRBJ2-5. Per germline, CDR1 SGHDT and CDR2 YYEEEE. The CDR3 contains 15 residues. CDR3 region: CASSLLQVSQETQYF.